The rows below give T cell receptor beta chains drawn from one sample of a study of technical replicates of blood from a handful of donors. The assay was immunoSEQ multiplex PCR, and TCRdb's table has in-frame clones only and misses some. The sample lists about 81,000 clones, approximately 94% occurring once. What was sequenced was T cells isolated from PBMCs. These receptors were obtained from a human donor in good health. Both conserved end residues are part of each CDR3. D genes are given only for firm matches. Expanded clones are given a class, and other clones once, few, many or no size at all.

j_gene	v_gene	d_gene	abundance	CDR3aa	CDR3nt
TRBJ2-3	TRBV28	.	.	CASSYGLSDTQYF	TGTGCCAGCAGTTACGGGTTATCAGATACGCAGTATTTT
TRBJ1-1	TRBV19	.	.	CASSWGTLHTEAFF	TGTGCCAGTAGTTGGGGGACATTACACACTGAAGCTTTCTTT
TRBJ2-7	TRBV29-1	TRBD1	.	CSVEGGQGNPYEQYF	TGCAGCGTTGAAGGGGGACAGGGAAACCCCTACGAGCAGTACTTC
TRBJ2-7	TRBV7-6	.	.	CASSLNDRLYEQYF	TGTGCCAGCAGCTTAAACGACAGACTCTACGAGCAGTACTTC
TRBJ1-2	TRBV4-2	TRBD1	.	CASSQYTPQGDLNYGYTF	TGTGCCAGCAGCCAATATACCCCTCAGGGGGATCTAAACTATGGCTACACCTTC
TRBJ2-7	TRBV10-3	.	.	CATQGASYEQYF	TGTGCCACCCAGGGCGCCTCCTACGAGCAGTACTTC
TRBJ2-7	TRBV4-1	.	.	CASSQDVLYEQYF	TGCGCCAGCAGCCAAGACGTACTCTACGAGCAGTACTTC
TRBJ1-2	TRBV2	TRBD1	.	CASSVGQVGYTF	TGTGCCAGCAGCGTAGGACAGGTTGGCTACACCTTC
TRBJ2-1	TRBV28	.	.	CASRSYNEQFF	TGTGCCAGCAGGAGTTACAATGAGCAGTTCTTC
TRBJ2-7	TRBV28	.	.	CASSLYFDRREQYF	TGTGCCAGCAGTTTATACTTCGACAGGCGGGAGCAGTACTTC
TRBJ2-1	TRBV5-4	TRBD2	.	CASSAGTSGSYEQFF	TGTGCCAGCAGCGCCGGGACTAGCGGGAGCTATGAGCAGTTCTTC
TRBJ2-1	TRBV14	TRBD1	once	CASSTRPGQSLNEQFF	TGTGCCAGCAGCACTAGGCCGGGACAGTCGCTCAATGAGCAGTTCTTC
TRBJ2-1	TRBV7-9	.	.	CASSLEPLAVYNEQFF	TGTGCCAGCAGCTTAGAACCATTAGCGGTATACAATGAGCAGTTCTTC
TRBJ1-5	TRBV19	.	.	CASSIQGLGQPQHF	TGTGCCAGTAGTATTCAGGGGCTGGGTCAGCCCCAGCATTTT
TRBJ2-1	TRBV9	.	.	CASSAPGQGDYEQFF	TGTGCCAGCAGCGCCCCGGGACAAGGTGACTATGAGCAGTTCTTC
TRBJ1-5	TRBV6-5	.	.	CASSYAPGGSQPQHF	TGTGCCAGCAGTTACGCCCCCGGGGGAAGTCAGCCCCAGCATTTT
TRBJ2-7	TRBV15	.	.	CATSKTSYEQYF	TGTGCCACCAGCAAAACTAGCTACGAGCAGTACTTC
TRBJ1-1	TRBV28	TRBD1	.	CASSNRDRGNTEAFF	TGTGCCAGCAGTAACCGGGACAGGGGTAACACTGAAGCTTTCTTT
TRBJ1-2	TRBV9	TRBD1	.	CASSPGTEYGYTF	TGTGCCAGCAGCCCCGGGACAGAGTATGGCTACACCTTC
TRBJ1-1	TRBV19	TRBD1	.	CASNRVRGTSGTEAFF	TGTGCCAGTAACCGGGTCAGGGGGACATCAGGAACTGAAGCTTTCTTT
TRBJ2-3	TRBV4-2	.	.	CASSQVSARFTDTQYF	TGTGCCAGCAGCCAAGTATCTGCGCGGTTCACAGATACGCAGTATTTT
TRBJ1-3	TRBV5-6	TRBD1	.	CASSYGTGDTIYF	TGTGCCAGCAGCTACGGGACAGGGGACACCATATATTTT
TRBJ1-1	TRBV19	.	.	CASSPGVEAFF	TGTGCCAGTAGTCCAGGGGTAGAAGCTTTCTTT
TRBJ2-4	TRBV19	.	once	CASSIGYSPSRSPQYF	TGTGCCAGTAGTATAGGTTATAGCCCCTCTAGGTCTCCGCAGTACTTC
TRBJ1-1	TRBV27	.	.	CASSLERNTEAFF	TGTGCCAGCAGTTTGGAGAGGAACACTGAAGCTTTCTTT
TRBJ1-2	TRBV9	.	once	CASSVEWMAGYGYTF	TGTGCCAGCAGCGTAGAATGGATGGCGGGCTATGGCTACACCTTC
TRBJ2-7	TRBV7-2	.	.	CASSLITSRFEAYEQYF	TGTGCCAGCAGCTTAATTACTTCTAGATTTGAAGCCTACGAGCAGTACTTC
TRBJ2-7	TRBV27	.	.	CASSLGGSSYEQYF	TGTGCCAGCAGTTTAGGGGGCAGCTCCTACGAGCAGTACTTC
TRBJ2-1	TRBV5-1	TRBD1	.	CASNRTGGYYNEQFF	TGCGCCAGCAACCGGACAGGGGGTTACTACAATGAGCAGTTCTTC
TRBJ2-5	TRBV2	TRBD1	.	CANRDRGRETQYF	TGTGCCAACAGGGACAGGGGGAGGGAGACCCAGTACTTC
TRBJ2-7	TRBV4-1	.	once	CASSHEGHSGYEQYF	TGCGCCAGCAGCCATGAGGGACACTCCGGCTACGAGCAGTACTTC
TRBJ2-5	TRBV7-8	.	.	CASSLAQTRQETQYF	TGTGCCAGCAGCTTAGCGCAGACTAGACAAGAGACCCAGTACTTC
TRBJ2-5	TRBV27	TRBD2	.	CASSLQRELEETQYF	TGTGCCAGCAGTCTCCAGCGGGAGCTAGAAGAGACCCAGTACTTC
TRBJ2-2	TRBV19	TRBD2	.	CASSNGAGMNGELFF	TGTGCCAGTAGTAACGGAGCGGGAATGAACGGGGAGCTGTTTTTT
TRBJ2-1	TRBV6-5	.	.	CASSGRTVNEQFF	TGTGCCAGCAGCGGTAGGACAGTCAATGAGCAGTTCTTC
TRBJ2-1	TRBV7-6	.	.	CASSRTTSSYNEQFF	TGTGCCAGCAGCCGGACTACGAGCTCCTACAATGAGCAGTTCTTC